The rows below give T cell receptor beta chains drawn from one sample of a study of T-cell memory formation after mild COVID-19. Each CDR3 protein gets one entry after TCRdb re-called the 5' RACE reads with MiXCR. This sample has around 530,000 distinct CDR3 sequences, with about a fifth found just once. Sequenced: PBMCs or a T cell subset sorted from them (not recorded which). These receptors were taken from an adult woman who had mild COVID-19 (a few samples of this study predate the infection). Cell type and time point are not known. Each CDR3 is given with its conserved first and last residue. The D gene is left open where the match is weak. Clone size is not always given. Where it is, it says once, few, many or a class for expanded clones.

few,TRBJ2-7,-,14,TRBV20-1,CSAIRGASEYEQYF,TGCAGTGCGATTCGAGGAGCTAGCGAGTACGAGCAGTACTTC
-,TRBJ2-5,-,12,TRBV14,CASKPAQETQYF,TGTGCCAGCAAACCAGCCCAAGAGACCCAGTACTTC
-,TRBJ1-1,TRBD1,14,TRBV15,CATSRAGGRQQAFF,TGTGCCACCAGCAGAGCAGGGGGCCGTCAGCAGGCTTTCTTT
-,TRBJ1-2,TRBD1,15,TRBV7-9,CASSTSMTGDYGDTF,TGTGCCAGCAGCACGTCCATGACAGGGGACTATGGCGACACCTTC
-,TRBJ1-2,-,14,TRBV20-1,CSARPWDQNYGYTF,TGCAGTGCTAGACCGTGGGATCAGAACTATGGCTACACCTTC
-,TRBJ2-2,-,13,TRBV7-9,CASSPPAPGELFF,TGTGCCAGCAGCCCGCCGGCTCCCGGGGAGCTGTTTTTT
many,TRBJ1-1,-,15,TRBV7-8,CASSLESGVFTEAFF,TGTGCCAGCAGCTTAGAATCAGGAGTGTTCACTGAAGCTTTCTTT
few,TRBJ1-6,-,14,TRBV24-1,CATSDSRVNSPLHF,TGTGCCACCAGTGACTCCAGGGTTAATTCACCCCTCCACTTT
few,TRBJ1-1,-,15,TRBV5-1,CASRTPGATRGEAFF,TGCGCCAGCAGGACCCCAGGGGCCACAAGGGGGGAAGCTTTCTTT
few,TRBJ1-6,-,15,TRBV4-2,CASSQEGMNNSPLHF,TGTGCCAGCAGCCAAGAAGGGATGAATAATTCACCCCTCCACTTT
-,TRBJ2-1,TRBD2,14,TRBV12-3/TRBV12-4,CASNLAGTINEQFF,TGTGCCAGCAACCTAGCGGGGACAATAAATGAGCAGTTCTTC
few,TRBJ2-7,-,14,TRBV24-1,CATSDPTVSYEQYF,TGTGCCACCAGTGACCCCACCGTCTCCTACGAGCAGTACTTC
-,TRBJ2-7,-,12,TRBV19,CASSMVRSEQYF,TGTGCCAGTAGTATGGTGAGGAGCGAGCAGTACTTC
-,TRBJ2-7,-,15,TRBV11-2,CASRHPGLSTYEQYF,TGTGCCAGCAGGCACCCGGGACTTTCGACCTACGAGCAGTACTTC
-,TRBJ1-5,TRBD1,17,TRBV6-2/TRBV6-3,CASSRGVDRVGNQPQHF,TGTGCCAGCAGTAGAGGGGTGGACAGGGTCGGCAATCAGCCCCAGCATTTT
few,TRBJ2-1,-,14,TRBV20-1,CSANSPNHYNEQFF,TGCAGTGCTAATTCCCCAAACCACTACAATGAGCAGTTCTTC
few,TRBJ1-3,TRBD1,18,TRBV5-1,CASSLGTGTGFSGNTIYF,TGCGCCAGCAGCCTCGGGACAGGGACTGGTTTCTCTGGAAACACCATATATTTT
-,TRBJ2-1,-,15,TRBV14,CASTGGAGMLNEQFF,TGTGCCAGCACCGGAGGGGCAGGGATGTTGAATGAGCAGTTCTTC
few,TRBJ1-2,TRBD1,15,TRBV5-1,CASSPPPGQGYGYTF,TGCGCCAGCAGCCCGCCGCCGGGACAGGGTTATGGCTACACCTTC
-,TRBJ1-1,-,16,TRBV24-1,CATSEPAWAGNTEAFF,TGTGCCACCAGTGAGCCGGCATGGGCAGGGAACACTGAAGCTTTCTTT
-,TRBJ1-2,TRBD1,14,TRBV24-1,CATSDPDRNYGYTF,TGTGCCACCAGTGATCCGGACAGGAACTATGGCTACACCTTC
few,TRBJ2-7,-,13,TRBV6-5,CASRLADGYEQYF,TGTGCCAGCAGGCTGGCAGACGGCTACGAGCAGTACTTC
-,TRBJ2-7,TRBD1,15,TRBV11-2,CASSLIGQGFYEQYF,TGTGCCAGCAGCTTAATCGGACAGGGGTTCTACGAGCAGTACTTC
-,TRBJ2-5,TRBD2,13,TRBV5-1,CASRKTGGETQYF,TGCGCCAGCAGGAAGACGGGGGGGGAGACCCAGTACTTC
few,TRBJ2-7,-,15,TRBV5-1,CASSLGLASTYEQYF,TGCGCCAGCAGCTTGGGCTTGGCGTCCACCTACGAGCAGTACTTC
-,TRBJ1-2,-,13,TRBV7-9,CASSLTGQHGYTF,TGTGCCAGCAGCTTAACGGGGCAACATGGCTACACCTTC
few,TRBJ2-2,TRBD2,16,TRBV7-2,CASSWTSGRATGELFF,TGTGCCAGCAGCTGGACTAGCGGGAGGGCCACCGGGGAGCTGTTTTTT
-,TRBJ2-7,-,14,TRBV6-2/TRBV6-3,CASTPGRLSYEQYF,TGTGCCAGCACCCCTGGGAGGTTGTCCTACGAGCAGTACTTC
-,TRBJ2-1,TRBD2,19,TRBV29-1,CSVAGVASGSVGGYNEQFF,TGCAGCGTTGCCGGAGTGGCTAGCGGGAGCGTCGGAGGTTACAATGAGCAGTTCTTC
-,TRBJ2-7,-,17,TRBV4-3,CASSQAQGGAASYEQYF,TGCGCCAGCAGCCAAGCGCAGGGAGGCGCCGCATCCTACGAGCAGTACTTC
-,TRBJ2-1,TRBD2,16,TRBV15,CATSRGAGADSNEQFF,TGTGCCACCAGCAGGGGAGCGGGGGCGGATTCCAATGAGCAGTTCTTC
-,TRBJ2-1,TRBD2,18,TRBV7-9,CASSSKAGVERSYNEQFF,TGTGCCAGCAGCTCGAAAGCGGGGGTGGAGAGGTCCTACAATGAGCAGTTCTTC
-,TRBJ2-7,TRBD2,15,TRBV9,CASSAFLAGVNEQYF,TGTGCCAGCAGCGCTTTTCTAGCGGGAGTAAACGAGCAGTACTTC
few,TRBJ2-7,TRBD2,15,TRBV3-1,CASSHPGLAGHEQYF,TGTGCCAGCAGCCATCCGGGACTAGCGGGACACGAGCAGTACTTC
-,TRBJ2-5,TRBD2,15,TRBV7-2,CASSLGGTSIETQYF,TGTGCCAGCAGCTTAGGGGGGACTAGCATCGAGACCCAGTACTTC
-,TRBJ1-5,-,16,TRBV5-8,CASSPAGGRGGQPQHF,TGTGCCAGCAGCCCGGCGGGGGGGAGAGGGGGTCAGCCCCAGCATTTT
-,TRBJ2-2,-,17,TRBV5-4,CASSATGRSANTGELFF,TGTGCCAGCAGCGCGACAGGCCGGTCGGCGAACACCGGGGAGCTGTTTTTT
-,TRBJ2-3,TRBD1,15,TRBV6-2/TRBV6-3,CASSKGQGATDTQYF,TGTGCCAGCAGCAAGGGACAGGGAGCCACAGATACGCAGTATTTT
-,TRBJ1-6,-,13,TRBV3-1,CASSLSRDSPLHF,TGTGCCAGCAGCCTGTCCCGGGATTCGCCCCTCCACTTT
-,TRBJ2-3,-,13,TRBV30,CAWSGKGTDTQYF,TGTGCCTGGAGTGGAAAGGGCACAGATACGCAGTATTTT
few,TRBJ2-7,-,16,TRBV7-2,CASSLELSRGTYEQYF,TGTGCCAGCAGCTTAGAACTCAGTAGGGGAACCTACGAGCAGTACTTC
-,TRBJ1-1,TRBD1,15,TRBV5-6,CASSTAGTANTEAFF,TGTGCCAGCAGCACCGCCGGGACAGCTAACACTGAAGCTTTCTTT
-,TRBJ2-1,TRBD2,16,TRBV5-1,CASSAGRAGDIDEQFF,TGCGCCAGCAGCGCGGGCAGGGCGGGGGATATAGATGAGCAGTTCTTC
-,TRBJ2-3,TRBD1,16,TRBV5-5,CASSFGGTASTDTQYF,TGTGCCAGCAGCTTTGGTGGGACAGCAAGCACAGATACGCAGTATTTT
many,TRBJ1-3,-,15,TRBV6-1,CASSETPSSGNTIYF,TGTGCCAGCAGTGAAACCCCGAGCTCTGGAAACACCATATATTTT
-,TRBJ1-2,-,13,TRBV5-6,CASSLAGMDGYTF,TGTGCCAGCAGCTTGGCGGGGATGGATGGCTACACCTTC
once,TRBJ1-2,-,14,TRBV5-1,CASSLGTIRDGYTF,TGCGCCAGCAGCTTGGGTACAATCCGCGATGGCTACACCTTC
many,TRBJ1-2,-,14,TRBV5-1,CASSLGGSNYGYTF,TGCGCCAGCAGTCTCGGGGGCTCCAACTATGGCTACACCTTC
-,TRBJ2-7,TRBD2,16,TRBV6-5,CASSYSVLAGDYEQYF,TGTGCCAGCAGTTACTCGGTTCTAGCGGGTGACTACGAGCAGTACTTC
-,TRBJ2-7,-,13,TRBV10-3,CAISESTYYEQYF,TGTGCCATCAGTGAGTCTACCTACTACGAGCAGTACTTC
few,TRBJ1-2,TRBD1,17,TRBV2,CASSEVYQGGTNYGYTF,TGTGCCAGCAGTGAAGTGTACCAGGGGGGTACTAACTATGGCTACACCTTC
-,TRBJ2-1,TRBD2,18,TRBV7-9,CASSSSGRVRNSYNEQFF,TGTGCCAGCAGCTCTAGCGGGAGGGTCCGCAATTCCTACAATGAGCAGTTCTTC
-,TRBJ1-5,TRBD1,15,TRBV30,CAWRTPGGANQPQHF,TGTGCCTGGAGAACCCCAGGGGGTGCCAATCAGCCCCAGCATTTT
few,TRBJ2-3,TRBD2,15,TRBV4-3,CASSRSQRETDTQYF,TGCGCCAGCAGCCGCTCGCAGCGGGAGACAGATACGCAGTATTTT
-,TRBJ2-7,TRBD1,14,TRBV27,CASSRTGGHYEQYF,TGTGCCAGCAGTCGGACAGGGGGCCACTACGAGCAGTACTTC
few,TRBJ1-5,-,16,TRBV4-1,CASSQLPPTGSQPQHF,TGCGCCAGCAGCCAACTACCGCCCACTGGGAGTCAGCCCCAGCATTTT
-,TRBJ2-1,-,14,TRBV7-9,CASSFQGGFDEQFF,TGTGCCAGCAGCTTCCAAGGGGGGTTCGATGAGCAGTTCTTC
few,TRBJ2-2,-,14,TRBV7-9,CASSLGPTSGELFF,TGTGCCAGCAGCTTAGGCCCAACCTCCGGGGAGCTGTTTTTT
-,TRBJ2-6,TRBD2,15,TRBV30,CAWSRGGTGANVLTF,TGTGCCTGGAGCCGGGGAGGGACTGGGGCCAACGTCCTGACTTTC
-,TRBJ2-1,-,13,TRBV27,CASSLHLLNEQFF,TGTGCCAGCAGTTTACACCTGCTCAATGAGCAGTTCTTC